The present TCR beta chain was sequenced within a study of shared clonotypes between healthy human individuals. Study-level results: Non-shared clonotypes had lower generation probabilities than clonotypes shared by all four sorted-subset donors.

Worth noting for this clone: Antigen unknown.

With 2 bases clipped from V and 7 bases from J, the junction kept 7 bases outside the gene matches. The CDR3 is 14 residues long. The germline CDR1 and CDR2 sequences are SGHRS and YFSETQ. Deep was the level used in running the assay. Profiling relied on immunoSEQ multiplex PCR, and the TCRdb table lists in-frame clones only, not all of them. The profile shows approximately 2.1 million clones, more than 80% of them singletons. Sequences were obtained from naive CD4+ T cells from PBMCs. Subset specified: CD45RA+ positively selected. The chain is built from TRBV5-1 and TRBJ1-2; 8 nucleotides align to TRBD1. The source is a young man in good health. Some clones in this sample may be carry-over from other donors' samples. The DNA of the CDR3 is TGCGCCAGCAGCTTCCCGGACAGGGATGGTGGCTACACCTTC. It encodes CASSFPDRDGGYTF.